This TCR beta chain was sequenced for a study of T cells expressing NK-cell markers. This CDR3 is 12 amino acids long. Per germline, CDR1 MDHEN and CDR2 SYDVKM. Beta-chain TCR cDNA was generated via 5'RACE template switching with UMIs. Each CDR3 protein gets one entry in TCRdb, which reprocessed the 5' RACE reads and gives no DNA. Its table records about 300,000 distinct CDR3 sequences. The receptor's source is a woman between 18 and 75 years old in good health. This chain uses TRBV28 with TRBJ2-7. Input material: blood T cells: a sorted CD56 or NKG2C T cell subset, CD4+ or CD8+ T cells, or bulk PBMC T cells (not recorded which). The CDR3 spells CASSRGYYEQYF.